A selection of T cell receptor beta chains follows, all from one sample in a study of molecular identifiers for immune sequencing clone quantification. From the PCR reads, TCRdb called clonotypes with MiXCR, one entry per CDR3 protein. The sample holds tens of thousands of distinct CDR3 sequences, around 17% seen once. Sequencing was done on a sample of naive CD8+ T cells from blood, with Jurkat cell RNA spiked in. The origin of the receptors is a human donor in good health. Some libraries in this study had Jurkat cell RNA spiked in. CDR3s include the opening cysteine and the closing phenylalanine or tryptophan.

>TRBJ2-1|TRBV29-1
CSVEDWGDSYNEQFF
>TRBJ2-3|TRBV27
CASSLGTYNTDTQYF
>TRBJ2-3|TRBV3-1
CASSPSGTSTDTQYF
>TRBJ2-2|TRBV9
CASSDRAGGPGELFF
>TRBJ2-3|TRBV4-3
CASSQDEGGLTDTQYF
>TRBJ1-6|TRBV30
CAWSPDLNSPLHF
>TRBJ1-5|TRBV4-1
CASSQDQQGNQPQHF
>TRBJ2-7|TRBV20-1
CSARTRQSYEQYF
>TRBJ1-1|TRBV5-4
CASSYGHMNTEAFF
>TRBJ2-3|TRBV27
CASRAGVGVGTQYF
>TRBJ2-7|TRBV4-3
CASSQNRVGYEQYF
>TRBJ2-3|TRBV7-2
CASSYRDRTTDTQYF
>TRBJ2-7|TRBV4-3
CASSQDPQAESYEQYF
>TRBJ2-5|TRBV7-6
CASSFGGTGIQTQYF
>TRBJ2-2|TRBV12-3/TRBV12-4
CASSRVLTGELFF
>TRBJ2-7|TRBV20-1
CSARSPNLREQYF
>TRBJ2-3|TRBV11-2
CASSLEPDTQYF
>TRBJ2-7|TRBV27
CASSLGSSPISYEQYF
>TRBJ1-3|TRBV11-2
CASSFTQGVFGHTIYF
>TRBJ2-5|TRBV7-2
CASSFKGQGIETQYF
>TRBJ1-1|TRBV27
CASSPQGPGTEAFF
>TRBJ2-1|TRBV11-2
CASSSPPAGVDEQFF
>TRBJ2-1|TRBV14
CASRGDRYNEQFF
>TRBJ2-1|TRBV20-1
CSAREPGLAYNEQFF
>TRBJ1-5|TRBV7-9
CASSLSGGEGQPQHF
>TRBJ2-7|TRBV7-9
CASSAQGQGDYEQYF
>TRBJ2-7|TRBV30
CAWSDTGWNEQYF
>TRBJ2-7|TRBV4-1
CASSPGQGPWEQYF
>TRBJ2-1|TRBV19
CASSTPLAGTYNEQFF
>TRBJ1-5|TRBV27
CASSLTGSRQPQHF
>TRBJ1-3|TRBV6-5
CASSCRTADSGDTINF
>TRBJ2-7|TRBV27
CASSSSGVSYEQYF
>TRBJ2-7|TRBV20-1
CSAIRGPGSYEQYF
>TRBJ1-1|TRBV7-9
CASSSTGVEAFF
>TRBJ2-7|TRBV28
CASSLRPSGRNYEQYF
>TRBJ2-7|TRBV21-1
CASSKSPDTGIPTYEQYF
>TRBJ1-5|TRBV15
CATSRDEQGLMGNQPQHF
>TRBJ1-6|TRBV5-1
CASSSAPDGQNSPLHF
>TRBJ2-7|TRBV7-2
CASSLQTLYEQYF
>TRBJ2-3|TRBV28
CASRNRGGGDTQYF
>TRBJ1-5|TRBV28
CASSFLEQGYQPQHF
>TRBJ1-1|TRBV5-4
CASSLNWTPNTEAFF
>TRBJ2-7|TRBV7-9
CASSVGPGSSYEQYF
>TRBJ2-1|TRBV20-1
CSARGRLTSGVYNEQFF
>TRBJ1-1|TRBV10-3
CAISGVPGQGRVTAEAFF
>TRBJ2-3|TRBV27
CASSPGTGGWRGTDTQYF
>TRBJ2-7|TRBV6-1
CASRTEVRVYEQYF
>TRBJ1-6|TRBV7-9
CASSSWDSSSYNSPLHF
>TRBJ1-5|TRBV20-1
CSATIQGEGNQPQHF
>TRBJ2-7|TRBV3-1
CASSRTGGSYEQYF
>TRBJ2-7|TRBV11-2
CASSSPDGLVYEQYF
>TRBJ2-3|TRBV11-3
CASSLDMGTDTQYF
>TRBJ1-1|TRBV19
CASSIGILPEALF
>TRBJ2-3|TRBV4-1
CASSGWGRATDTQYF
>TRBJ2-3|TRBV11-2
CASSPGGGSTDTQYF
>TRBJ2-1|TRBV19
CASNLAGFGHNEQFF
>TRBJ2-1|TRBV6-6
CASSYSWREGPRNEQFF
>TRBJ2-7|TRBV5-5
CASSFPGQSYEQYF
>TRBJ2-4|TRBV6-1
CASSEAYGTAKNIQYF